This T cell receptor (beta chain) was found in a study of human T cells and chemical hapten exposure. V lost 2 bases, J lost 3 bases, and 8 bases lay in between. CDR1 SGHKS and CDR2 YYEKEE come from the germline V gene (reference sequence). The length of the CDR3 is 14 residues. The sample's time point: patch test 1, 2 weeks after DPC sensitization. Treatment in this sample: therapeutic diphenylcyclopropenone sensitization with weekly scalp DPC. Library construction involved attaching unique molecular identifiers to individual cDNA molecules, which allowed quantitative, reproducible TCR counting. TCRdb used MiXCR to reprocess the RACE reads, holding one entry per CDR3 protein. The sample has about 99,000 distinct CDR3 sequences; 9.5% to 15% are singletons.

This sequence joins TRBV5-5 and TRBJ2-2; D not certain. The input for sequencing was whole blood, taken in connection with sensitization to the hapten diphenylcyclopropenone (DPC). This receptor was taken from a woman in her 40s with alopecia areata. Some clones in this sample may be carry-over from other donors' samples. CDR3 residues: CASSFRRDTGELFF. The CDR3 nucleotides are TGTGCCAGCAGCTTTCGAAGGGACACCGGGGAGCTGTTTTTT. The full variable domain, rest sourced from reference TRBV5-5 and TRBJ2-2, is DAGVTQSPTHLIKTRGQQVTLRCSPISGHKSVSWYQQVLGQGPQFIFQYYEKEERGRGNFPDRFSARQFPNYSSELNVNALLLGDSALYLCASSFRRDTGELFFGEGSRLTVL.